A few counts support the clone carrying this T cell receptor (beta chain). Its antigen is still unknown. These data come from a study of T cell repertoires in cytomegalovirus infection. Study-level findings and limits: What dominated the ex vivo response were HLA-C-restricted CMV-specific TCR beta clonotypes.

Using its own MiXCR run on the reads, TCRdb lists one record per CDR3 protein. This table has around 300,000 distinct CDR3 sequences, around 9.5% appearing once. The CDR3 has 13 amino acids. Per germline, CDR1 MNHNS and CDR2 SASEGT. The V gene lost 4 bases and the J gene lost 2 bases, with 9 bases spanning the gap. Sequencing was performed on PBMCs. The chain is built from TRBV6-1 and TRBJ2-7; maybe TRBD2 (5 bases). This sequence originates from a human donor in good health (CMV status not recorded). Some clones in this sample may be carry-over from other donors' samples. CDR3 in amino acids: CASSAGRAYEQYF. In DNA form, the CDR3 reads TGTGCCAGCAGTGCTGGGCGGGCCTACGAGCAGTACTTC.